This TCR beta chain emerged from a study of T cells in Graves' hyperthyroidism and ophthalmopathy. In this sample, this clonotype turned up a few times. The antigen remains undetermined. TCR beta CDR3 region amplification was performed from RNA transcripts. Carried out on the TCR CDR3, a first-round RT-PCR used the HTBI primer set. TCRdb independently ran MiXCR on the multiplex PCR reads; one entry per CDR3 protein. The sample carries 490,000 or so distinct CDR3 sequences, about 20% recorded once. Uncontrolled infection, other autoimmune disease, pregnancy or lactation excluded patients. PBMCs were derived from more than 8 ml fresh peripheral blood. Overall study findings and caveats: Most expanded thyroid clonotypes above 0.001 also appeared in blood. For ophthalmopathy, model prediction preceded onset by a median 6.5 months.

The specimen sequenced was blood. The sequence derives from a woman in her 70s with Graves' ophthalmopathy.

This chain's CDR3 is CASSEHGTGTANEKLFF. CDR3 sequence (DNA): TGCGCCAGCAGCGAACACGGGACAGGGACAGCTAATGAAAAACTGTTTTTT. V and J are TRBV5-1 and TRBJ1-4; 9 bases line up with TRBD1. Germline CDR1 and CDR2: SGHRS and YFSETQ. The ends lost 4 bases at V and 3 bases at J; junction bases unmatched: 10. The CDR3 is made up of 17 amino acids.